This T cell receptor beta chain was sequenced in a study of shared clonotypes between healthy human individuals. Study-level points and caveats: An effect of sequencing depth on clonotype sharing among donors was expected.

To note about this clone: Its matching antigen is unknown. This same CDR3 is encoded by further DNA sequences in the sample.

Execution of the assay was at deep level. Assay: immunoSEQ multiplex PCR; the TCRdb copy retains only in-frame clones and omits some. This table holds 2 million to 3 million clones, roughly nine tenths found once. Germline V gene lookup returns CDR1 SGHRS and CDR2 YFSETQ. The CDR3 is 14 amino acids. With V trimmed by 4 bases and J by 5 bases, 8 bases remained unmatched. The chain has TRBV5-1 and TRBJ1-2, with 7 nucleotides matching TRBD1. The specimen sequenced was naive CD4+ T cells sorted from blood. The subset was: CD45RA+ positively selected. The sequence was obtained from a young man in good health. Here the CDR3 DNA reads TGCGCCAGCAGCCTATCACAGGGGAATTATGGCTACACCTTC. Translating gives CASSLSQGNYGYTF.